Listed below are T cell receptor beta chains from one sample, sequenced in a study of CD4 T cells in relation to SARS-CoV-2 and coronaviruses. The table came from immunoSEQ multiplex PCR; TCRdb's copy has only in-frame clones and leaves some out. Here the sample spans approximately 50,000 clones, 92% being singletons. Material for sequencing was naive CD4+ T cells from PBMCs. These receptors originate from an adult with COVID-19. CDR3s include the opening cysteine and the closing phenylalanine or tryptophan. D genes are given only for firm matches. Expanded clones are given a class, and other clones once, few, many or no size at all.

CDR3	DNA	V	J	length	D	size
CASSPPSQSGAFF	TGTGCCAGCTCACCACCGTCGCAGTCTGGGGCTTTCTTT	TRBV18	TRBJ1-1	13	NA	NA
CASSQAPTGAADTQYF	TGTGCCAGCAGCCAAGCCCCCACAGGGGCCGCAGATACGCAGTATTTT	TRBV14	TRBJ2-3	16	TRBD1	NA
CAISESVDYEQYF	TGTGCCATCAGTGAGTCGGTAGACTACGAGCAGTACTTC	TRBV10-3	TRBJ2-7	13	NA	NA
CASSLVGGNPAETQYF	TGTGCCAGCAGCTTAGTTGGCGGAAACCCCGCGGAGACCCAGTACTTC	TRBV7-9	TRBJ2-5	16	NA	NA
CASSQRLGEQYF	TGTGCCAGCTCACAGCGACTCGGCGAGCAGTACTTC	TRBV18	TRBJ2-7	12	NA	once
CASSLSRWDQETQYF	TGTGCCAGCAGCTTATCGCGTTGGGACCAAGAGACCCAGTACTTC	TRBV7-9	TRBJ2-5	15	NA	NA
CASSPSTSADTQYF	TGTGCCAGCTCACCATCGACTTCCGCAGATACGCAGTATTTT	TRBV18	TRBJ2-3	14	NA	NA
CASSYPRPAQPQHF	TGTGCCAGCAGTTACCCCCGCCCGGCGCAGCCCCAGCATTTT	TRBV6-2/TRBV6-3	TRBJ1-5	14	NA	NA
CASSQGTRPSGRTDTQYF	TGTGCCAGCAGCCAAGGAACTAGACCGAGCGGGAGGACAGATACGCAGTATTTT	TRBV4-2	TRBJ2-3	18	TRBD2	NA
CASSQTAGDGTEAFF	TGTGCCAGCAGCCAAACAGCGGGGGATGGGACTGAAGCTTTCTTT	TRBV7-9	TRBJ1-1	15	NA	NA
CASSLRGSGSTDTQYF	TGTGCCAGCAGCTTAAGGGGTAGCGGGAGCACAGATACGCAGTATTTT	TRBV13	TRBJ2-3	16	TRBD2	NA
CASSSYYQGGGNQPQHF	TGTGCCAGCAGCTCCTACTACCAGGGGGGAGGCAATCAGCCCCAGCATTTT	TRBV7-8	TRBJ1-5	17	TRBD1	NA
CASTRTSGRAAENEQFF	TGTGCCAGTACCCGCACTAGCGGGAGGGCCGCGGAGAATGAGCAGTTCTTC	TRBV19	TRBJ2-1	17	TRBD2	NA
CASSEFGANVLTF	TGTGCCAGCAGTGAATTTGGGGCCAACGTCCTGACTTTC	TRBV25-1	TRBJ2-6	13	NA	NA
CASRLQGAGYEQYF	TGTGCCAGCAGGCTGCAGGGGGCGGGGTACGAGCAGTACTTC	TRBV28	TRBJ2-7	14	TRBD1	NA
CASSQDYSERAKNIQYF	TGCGCCAGCAGCCAAGATTATTCAGAGAGAGCCAAAAACATTCAGTACTTC	TRBV4-3	TRBJ2-4	17	NA	NA
CASSQERDRVEKLFF	TGTGCCAGCAGCCAAGAACGGGACAGGGTTGAAAAACTGTTTTTT	TRBV3-1/TRBV3-2	TRBJ1-4	15	TRBD1	NA
CASSKVGGLSYEQYF	TGTGCCAGCAGCAAAGTTGGAGGGCTCTCCTACGAGCAGTACTTC	TRBV21-1	TRBJ2-7	15	NA	once
CASSAGQGLLQYF	TGTGCCAGCAGCGCCGGACAGGGTCTGCTGCAGTACTTC	TRBV6-5	TRBJ2-7	13	TRBD1	NA
CASSRYGGDYGYTF	TGTGCCAGCAGCCGCTATGGCGGAGACTATGGCTACACCTTC	TRBV3-1/TRBV3-2	TRBJ1-2	14	NA	once
CASSSPNSPLHF	TGTGCCAGCAGTTCCCCAAATTCACCCCTCCACTTT	TRBV28	TRBJ1-6	12	NA	few
CASRNDLNGGEKLFF	TGTGCCAGCAGAAACGACCTAAACGGTGGTGAAAAACTGTTTTTT	TRBV5-4	TRBJ1-4	15	NA	NA
CASSQAGPRRPLHF	TGTGCCAGCAGCCAAGCAGGGCCCCGGAGGCCCCTCCACTTT	TRBV14	TRBJ1-6	14	NA	NA
CASKVNEQFF	TGTGCCAGCAAAGTGAATGAGCAGTTCTTC	TRBV2	TRBJ2-1	10	NA	NA
CASSLESGAWDEQFF	TGTGCCAGCAGCTTAGAGTCCGGGGCTTGGGATGAGCAGTTCTTC	TRBV11-2	TRBJ2-1	15	NA	NA
CASSHPARLNYNEQFF	TGTGCCAGCAGCCATCCTGCGAGACTAAACTACAATGAGCAGTTCTTC	TRBV11-2	TRBJ2-1	16	NA	NA
CASSPGTYGYTF	TGTGCCAGCTCACCTGGGACCTATGGCTACACCTTC	TRBV18	TRBJ1-2	12	NA	NA
CASSGAGANVLTF	TGTGCCAGCAGCGGGGCGGGGGCCAACGTCCTGACTTTC	TRBV7-9	TRBJ2-6	13	NA	NA
CASSLEGREETQYF	TGTGCCAGCAGCTTAGAGGGCAGGGAAGAGACCCAGTACTTC	TRBV11-3	TRBJ2-5	14	NA	NA
CASSLSTGGKGYTF	TGTGCCAGCAGTTTATCGACAGGGGGCAAGGGCTACACCTTC	TRBV28	TRBJ1-2	14	TRBD1	once
CSARDISRHHF	TGCAGTGCTAGAGACATCTCCCGTCATCATTTT	TRBV20-1	TRBJ1-4	11	NA	NA
CASFLAGSGSYNEQFF	TGTGCCAGCTTCCTAGCGGGGTCGGGATCCTACAATGAGCAGTTCTTC	TRBV5-6	TRBJ2-1	16	TRBD2	NA
CATSDLTGLNVETQYF	TGTGCCACCAGTGATTTAACAGGGCTAAACGTCGAGACCCAGTACTTC	TRBV24-1	TRBJ2-5	16	NA	NA
CASSQPAANYGYTF	TGTGCCAGCAGTCAGCCGGCAGCTAACTATGGCTACACCTTC	TRBV5-4	TRBJ1-2	14	NA	NA
CASSVEGIAGVSPDTQYF	TGTGCCAGCAGCGTAGAAGGAATAGCGGGAGTGTCGCCAGATACGCAGTATTTT	TRBV9	TRBJ2-3	18	TRBD2	NA
CAWSDRGRFSNQPQHF	TGTGCCTGGAGCGACAGGGGACGATTTAGCAATCAGCCCCAGCATTTT	TRBV30	TRBJ1-5	16	TRBD1	NA
CASSPQGNQPQHF	TGTGCCAGCAGCCCACAGGGCAATCAGCCCCAGCATTTT	TRBV3-1/TRBV3-2	TRBJ1-5	13	NA	NA